This record concerns one TCR beta chain sequence. Its target is not known. TCRdb's table, derived via immunoSEQ multiplex PCR, lists solely in-frame clones and lacks some. The sample holds about 17,000 clones, approximately 90% seen once. The ends were cut back, 2 bases at V and 2 bases at J, with 9 bases in the middle. There are 14 residues in the CDR3. The germline V gene encodes CDR1 SGHNT and CDR2 YENEEA. This specimen comes from a study of T cells in narcolepsy. Points from the study as a whole: Comparing one patient's CSF and blood CD4+ clonotypes highlighted HCRT- and TRIB2-specific autoreactive clonotypes. Some memory CD4+ repertoires had no autoreactive clone sequences. Blood of same and different patients, but not healthy controls, reportedly held recurring autoreactive clonotypes.

Sequencing was carried out using memory (CD45RA-) CD4+ T cells from blood. The source is a human donor in good health. This rearrangement joins TRBV11-3 to TRBJ1-1; no clear D. In DNA form, the CDR3 reads TGTGCCAGCAGCTTAATTAGGGATAACACTGAAGCTTTCTTT. This sequence encodes CASSLIRDNTEAFF.